This T cell receptor (beta chain) was observed in a study of T cells in Graves' hyperthyroidism and ophthalmopathy (dated by TCRdb to between 2017 and 2020). Study-wide context: Peripheral blood was sampled at the time of initial diagnosis, prior to any treatment. A discovery cohort of about a hundred patients, 43 with Graves' ophthalmopathy and more than 55 with stable Graves' hyperthyroidism, was used to find distinguishing TCR V-J signatures. Whether ophthalmopathy could be predicted prospectively was tested in an independent validation cohort made up of 18 to 20 hyperthyroidism patients plus 17 patients who later progressed to ophthalmopathy. The 90 to 100 discovery patients were randomly divided into training and test sets at a 7:3 ratio. In several Graves' hyperthyroidism patients, the study also compared T-cell repertoires from thyroid tissue with T-cell repertoires from blood. After sampling, hyperthyroidism patients received methimazole starting at 30 mg daily, and ophthalmopathy patients received high-dose intravenous methylprednisolone. The paper reports TCR Vbeta CDR3 sequencing of some 140 peripheral blood samples: around 45 ophthalmopathy, fewer than 85 hyperthyroidism and approximately 17 progressor patients.

The junction carries 21 bases between V and J, which are trimmed by 5 bases and 6 bases respectively. The CDR3, from cysteine to phenylalanine, totals 16 residues. The CDR3 DNA has 48 bases and is translated from base 1. The germline V gene provides CDR1 SGHTA and CDR2 FQGNSA. Summary of the overall study and its limitations: In validation, the model predicted progression to ophthalmopathy a median of about 6.5 months before onset, with 65% to 71% sensitivity and roughly 79% specificity. A 13 V-J signature model separated ophthalmopathy from stable hyperthyroidism, with approximately 87% sensitivity and roughly 82% specificity in cross-validation and 80%/75% in testing. Most expanded thyroid clonotypes (frequency above 0.001) were also found in blood, which suggests that blood repertoires may mirror thyroid immune responses. No statistical method was used to set the sample size in advance, and investigators knew the group allocation.

This clonotype was seen at least ten times. The target of this receptor is not known. Base qualities are missing; no much larger clone stands one base away. TCR beta CDR3 regions were amplified from RNA transcripts. The TCR CDR3 was subjected to a first round of RT-PCR using the HTBI primer set and the Qiagen OneStep RT-PCR kit. Libraries were constructed in a second round of multiplex PCR, after which size selection and purification were carried out. Sequencing of the libraries was done on an Illumina HiSeq2000 using paired-end 100 bp reads. Regarding the original processing steps: Raw data were processed with SOAPnuke, discarding reads with adapters, uncalled bases, mean Phred below 15, or no exact constant-primer or identifier match. COPE v1.2.5 was used to merge high-quality paired reads, and clonotypes were defined as unique nucleotide sequences. MiTCR v1.1 was used to align clonotypes to the IMGT TRBV, TRBD and TRBJ reference segments. Only V-J combinations with frequency above 0.0001, covering approximately 99% of repertoires, were analysed. A TCS score was defined as the ratio between F50 (clonal expansion) and ExV (chaos), using BLOSUM62-based TCRdist between CDR3 peptides within each V-J. Welch's t-statistics and random forest reduced around 510 V-J features to 10 to 15, which were used in a naive Bayes classifier (R e1071). TCRdb applied fastp at Q25 and MiXCR to the public reads, then kept only in-frame beta chains. Rows with one shared CDR3 protein collapse into an entry with the most common genes and DNA. TCRdb assigned the V and J calls; the authors' analysis was not used. For this sample there are around 340,000 distinct CDR3 sequences; 21% appear just once. The top ten clonotypes cover 50% of the sample.

Stable Graves' hyperthyroidism was defined as the absence of progression to ophthalmopathy over 18 months of follow-up. The hyperthyroidism patients were between 18 and 65 years old and newly diagnosed, with a disease duration of less than 2 months. Patients with uncontrolled infections, other autoimmune diseases, pregnancy or lactation were excluded. Diagnoses were established on the basis of clinical symptoms, serum thyroxine and TRAb, thyroid ultrasound, and orbital computed tomography. Ficoll-Paque density gradient centrifugation was used to isolate PBMCs from 9.5 to 10 ml of fresh peripheral blood. Total RNA was extracted using Trizol reagent, and RNA quality was assessed on an Agilent 2100 Bioanalyzer.

This receptor was taken from a woman between 50 and 59 years old with Graves' hyperthyroidism. The sequenced sample consisted of blood. The rearranged segments are TRBV7-2 and TRBJ2-3, and possibly TRBD2, on 6 matching bases. The DNA sequence is TGTGCCAGCAGCCCGCGATTTGCGGGCGGAGGGGATACGCAGTATTTT. It specifies CASSPRFAGGGDTQYF.